This entry concerns a single TCR beta chain. The record originates from a study of naive and memory T cell subsets. The beta constant-region primer was an equimolar mix of two oligonucleotides covering TRBC1 and TRBC2. TCRdb re-derived calls from the UMI-ligation and nested PCR reads in MiXCR, one entry per CDR3 protein. The sample holds 21,000 or so distinct CDR3 sequences; roughly 9.6% are singletons and the top ten take approximately 18%. The CDR3 length is 13 residues. V was clipped by 4 bases and J by 6 bases, with 12 bases between them. Germline CDR1 SGHAT, CDR2 FQNNGV. The TCR sequence derives from a human donor in good health. Sequencing input: central memory CD8+ T cells from blood. V and J are TRBV11-2 and TRBJ1-1; no clear D. CDR3 sequence (DNA): TGTGCCAGCAGCTGTAGCGACGGGGCTGAAGCTTTCTTT. This gives the protein CASSCSDGAEAFF.